A single sample gave rise to the 5 T cell receptor beta chains below, sequenced in a study of long-term antiretroviral therapy in people with HIV. Investigators performed immunoSEQ version v3.0 at survey level. The table came from immunoSEQ multiplex PCR; TCRdb's copy has only in-frame clones and leaves some out. Of 20,000 to 30,000 clones listed, over 65% are singletons. The specimen comprised unsorted PBMCs, sampled 4.4 years after starting antiretroviral therapy. Every receptor here comes from a man aged 25 to 45 with HIV.

The chain uses TRBV15 and TRBJ2-1; D call uncertain. Trimming took 2 bases from V and 10 from J, leaving 18 bases between them. The CDR3 extends over 15 amino acids. CDR1 and CDR2 from the germline V gene are LNHNV and YYDKDF (reference sequence). The CDR3 DNA follows: TGTGCCACCAGCAGATCGCGGACGGTTTTTGGAGAGCAGTTCTTC. The encoded protein is CATSRSRTVFGEQFF. The complete variable domain, with remaining parts taken from reference TRBV15 and TRBJ2-1, reads DAMVIQNPRYQVTQFGKPVTLSCSQTLNHNVMYWYQQKSSQAPKLLFHYYDKDFNNEADTPDNFQSRRPNTSFCFLDIRSPGLGDTAMYLCATSRSRTVFGEQFFGPGTRLTVL.

V usage is TRBV5-1 and J usage is TRBJ2-1; D is tentatively TRBD1 or TRBD2 (6 bases each). The V end was cut by 1 base, the J end by 9 bases, with 17 bases between. Germline CDR1 SGHRS, CDR2 YFSETQ. CDR3 length: 15 residues. CDR3 loop: CASSLPLPGAGEQFF. CDR3 DNA sequence: TGCGCCAGCAGCTTGCCTTTACCGGGGGCGGGTGAGCAGTTCTTC.

The genes are TRBV5-1 and TRBJ1-1; 7 bases match TRBD1. V trimming: 0 bases; J trimming: 0 bases; junction bases outside the gene matches: 2. The CDR3 has 15 amino acids. From germline, CDR1 is SGHRS and CDR2 YFSETQ. CDR3 residues: CASSLVRGLNTEAFF. The CDR3, as DNA: TGCGCCAGCAGCTTGGTGAGGGGGCTGAACACTGAAGCTTTCTTT.

The genes are TRBV5-1 and TRBJ1-2; the D gene is possibly TRBD1 (5 bases). Trimming took off 4 bases at V and 0 bases at J, with 13 bases between the two ends. The CDR3 loop spans 15 amino acids. Per germline, CDR1 SGHRS and CDR2 YFSETQ. In DNA form, the CDR3 reads TGCGCCAGCAGCCCCGGGGGTATAGCTAACTATGGCTACACCTTC. Amino acid sequence: CASSPGGIANYGYTF.

The CDR3 loop reads CASSEARYYEQYF. CDR3 nucleotide sequence: TGTGCCAGCAGTGAAGCCCGTTACTACGAGCAGTACTTC. This rearrangement joins TRBV6-1 to TRBJ2-7, with no clear D. Germline V gives CDR1 MNHNS, CDR2 SASEGT. This CDR3 is built from 13 residues. Trimming left V 0 bases short and J 3 bases short, with 6 bases between.